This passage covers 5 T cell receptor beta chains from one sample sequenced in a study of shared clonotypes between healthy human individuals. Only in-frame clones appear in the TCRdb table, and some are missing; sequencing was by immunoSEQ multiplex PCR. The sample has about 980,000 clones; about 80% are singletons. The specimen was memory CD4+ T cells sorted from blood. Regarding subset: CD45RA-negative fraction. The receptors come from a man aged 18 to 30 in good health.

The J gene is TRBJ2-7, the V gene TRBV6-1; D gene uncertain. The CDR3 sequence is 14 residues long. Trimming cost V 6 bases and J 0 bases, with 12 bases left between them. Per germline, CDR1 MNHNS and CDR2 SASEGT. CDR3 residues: CASRWAASSYEQYF. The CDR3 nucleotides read TGTGCCAGCAGGTGGGCCGCGAGCTCCTACGAGCAGTACTTC.

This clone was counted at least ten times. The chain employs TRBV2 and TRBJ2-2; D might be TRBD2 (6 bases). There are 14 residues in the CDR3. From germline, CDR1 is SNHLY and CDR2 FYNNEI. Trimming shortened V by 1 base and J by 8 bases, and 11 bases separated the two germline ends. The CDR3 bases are TGTGCCAGCAGTGAAGAGGCTAGCGTTGGGGAGCTGTTTTTT. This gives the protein CASSEEASVGELFF.

The CDR3 sequence: CASSQDSASGRPTSYNEQFF. In DNA, the CDR3 is TGCGCCAGCAGCCAAGATTCCGCTAGCGGGAGGCCCACCTCCTACAATGAGCAGTTCTTC. V and J are TRBV4-1 and TRBJ2-1; 11 nucleotides agree with TRBD2. Trimming at V came to 0 bases and at J to 0 bases, leaving 10 bases not matched to a gene. This CDR3 comprises 20 residues. Germline lookup yields CDR1 MGHRA and CDR2 YSYEKL.

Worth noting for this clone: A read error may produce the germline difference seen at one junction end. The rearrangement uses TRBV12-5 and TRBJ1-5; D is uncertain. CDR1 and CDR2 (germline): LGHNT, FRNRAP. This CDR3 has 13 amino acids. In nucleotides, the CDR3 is TGTGCTAGTGGCTTGGAGGATGGACAGCCCCAGCATTTT. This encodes CASGLEDGQPQHF.

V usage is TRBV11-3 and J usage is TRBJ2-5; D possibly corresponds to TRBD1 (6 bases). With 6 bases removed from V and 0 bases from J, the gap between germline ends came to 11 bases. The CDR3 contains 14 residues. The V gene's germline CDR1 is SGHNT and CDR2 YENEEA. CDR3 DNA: TGTGCCAGCAGTGCCGACAGGAACCAAGAGACCCAGTACTTC. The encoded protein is CASSADRNQETQYF. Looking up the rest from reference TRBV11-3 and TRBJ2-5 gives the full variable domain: EAGVVQSPRYKIIEKKQPVAFWCNPISGHNTLYWYLQNLGQGPELLIRYENEEAVDDSQLPKDRFSAERLKGVDSTLKIQPAELGDSAVYLCASSADRNQETQYFGPGTRLLVL.